The 22 T cell receptor beta chains below were found in one sample sequenced in a study of PD-L1 blockade in urothelial cancer. Sequenced by immunoSEQ multiplex PCR; TCRdb stores in-frame clones only, minus some. The sample consists of tens of thousands of clones, about 83% of them appearing once. Regarding time point: pretreatment peripheral blood. Sequences were derived from PBMCs, sampled around atezolizumab (anti-PD-L1) treatment. These receptors originate from a man in his sixties with urothelial cancer.

The CDR3 reads CASSEVQGENGYTF. In DNA form, the CDR3 reads TGCGCCAGCAGCGAGGTACAGGGGGAGAATGGCTACACCTTC. This sequence joins TRBV5-1 and TRBJ1-2, with 8 positions matching TRBD1. This CDR3 has 14 residues. CDR1 SGHRS and CDR2 YFSETQ come from the germline V gene. Trimming cost V 4 bases and J 6 bases; bases outside gene matches: 8.

V gene TRBV19 combines with J gene TRBJ2-1; TRBD1 aligns across 9 bases. The CDR3 totals 14 residues. Germline CDR1 and CDR2: LNHDA and SQIVND (reference sequence). V shed 6 bases and J 4 bases; nucleotides not matched to a gene: 4. The CDR3 here is CASSRQGVYNEQFF. CDR3 bases: TGTGCCAGTAGCCGACAGGGGGTTTACAATGAGCAGTTCTTC. The entire variable domain, with the rest obtained from reference TRBV19 and TRBJ2-1, is as follows: DGGITQSPKYLFRKEGQNVTLSCEQNLNHDAMYWYRQDPGQGLRLIYYSQIVNDFQKGDIAEGYSVSREKKESFPLTVTSAQKNPTAFYLCASSRQGVYNEQFFGPGTRLTVL.

The chain is built from TRBV2 and TRBJ2-5, with 10 bases matching TRBD2. Trimming cost V 7 bases and J 7 bases; bases outside gene matches: 12. The germline V gene encodes CDR1 SNHLY and CDR2 FYNNEI. The CDR3 sequence is 15 residues long. CDR3 residues: CASKRERGGFGTQYF. The CDR3 nucleotides are TGTGCCAGCAAGAGGGAGCGGGGGGGTTTTGGGACCCAGTACTTC.

This sequence joins TRBV5-4 and TRBJ1-2; possibly TRBD1 for D (5 bases). Germline lookup yields CDR1 SGHNT and CDR2 YYREEE (reference sequence). The V end was cut by 0 bases, the J end by 0 bases, with 6 bases between. The CDR3 loop spans 14 amino acids. Here the CDR3 reads CASSLGGANYGYTF. The CDR3 nucleotides read TGTGCCAGCAGCTTGGGGGGGGCTAACTATGGCTACACCTTC.

The genes are TRBV9 and TRBJ2-7; TRBD2 aligns across 7 bases. The junction had 10 bases not matched to a gene; V was cut back by 4 bases and J by 3 bases. Looked up from germline, CDR1 is SGDLS and CDR2 is YYNGEE. This CDR3 contains 15 residues. CDR3 in amino acids: CASSPGGGVVYEQYF. As DNA, the CDR3 is TGTGCCAGCAGCCCGGGAGGAGGGGTCGTCTACGAGCAGTACTTC.

The chain is built from TRBV11-3 and TRBJ1-2; tentatively, D is TRBD1 (6 bases). This CDR3 spans 13 amino acids. Trimming pared 5 bases from V and 4 bases from J, leaving 11 bases between. CDR1 is SGHNT and CDR2 is YENEEA in the germline V gene. The CDR3 coding sequence is TGTGCCAGCAGCCCGACAGGCTTCTATGGCTACACCTTC. Translation: CASSPTGFYGYTF.

This sequence joins TRBV9 and TRBJ1-3; D not certain. CDR1 is SGDLS, CDR2 YYNGEE, per germline. Between the trimmed V and J ends, which lost 0 bases and 3 bases, there was a span of 10 bases. The CDR3 covers 15 residues. The CDR3 sequence: CASSVGHVYGNTIYF. The CDR3 DNA reads as TGTGCCAGCAGCGTAGGCCATGTCTATGGAAACACCATATATTTT.

The chain carries TRBV11-2 and TRBJ2-3; D may be TRBD2 (6 bases). Trimming left V 5 bases short and J 5 bases short, with 20 bases between. CDR1 and CDR2 from the germline V gene are SGHAT and FQNNGV. This CDR3 is built from 16 residues. The CDR3 coding sequence is TGTGCCAGCAGCGAATTAGGACTAATTCTTCGAGATACGCAGTATTTT. Its protein product is CASSELGLILRDTQYF.

This chain uses TRBV29-1 with TRBJ1-1, with D hard to call. This CDR3 spans 10 amino acids. V lost 7 bases and J lost 3, with 6 bases in between. The germline V gene encodes CDR1 SQVTM and CDR2 ANQGSEA. DNA of the CDR3: TGCAGCGCCCGCGACACTGAAGCTTTCTTT. This encodes CSARDTEAFF.

This chain links TRBV7-2 with TRBJ1-1, with D perhaps matching TRBD1 (5 bases). The CDR3 loop spans 13 amino acids. In germline, CDR1 is SGHTA, CDR2 FQGNSA. The V end lost 2 bases, the J end lost 10 bases, and 14 bases lay between the germline ends. CDR3: CASSLNSGVGAFF. The CDR3 DNA sequence: TGTGCCAGCAGCTTAAATTCGGGGGTTGGAGCTTTCTTT.

This sequence joins TRBV28 and TRBJ1-2; D is unresolved. V lost 1 base to trimming and J lost 13 bases, with 13 bases between them. This CDR3 comprises 12 residues. Germline CDR1 reads MDHEN; CDR2 reads SYDVKM. The CDR3 sequence: CASSLSLGALTF. The CDR3 coding sequence is TGTGCCAGCAGTTTATCTCTCGGAGCCCTCACCTTC.

The chain has TRBV11-3 and TRBJ2-1; a weak D match, TRBD1 (6 bases). Germline CDR1 and CDR2: SGHNT and YENEEA. The CDR3 spans 13 residues. V was shortened by 0 bases and J by 9 bases, with 9 bases between the two germline ends. CDR3: CASSLDQGFEQFF. CDR3 DNA sequence: TGTGCCAGCAGCTTAGACCAGGGGTTTGAGCAGTTCTTC.

V and J are TRBV7-9 and TRBJ1-5; 7 nucleotides match TRBD1. The CDR3 is 16 residues long. V was pared by 5 bases and J by 5 bases, with 12 bases of the junction left unmatched. Germline values: CDR1 SEHNR, CDR2 FQNEAQ (reference sequence). The CDR3 loop is CASSPGAGGQHQPQHF. The CDR3 nucleotides are TGTGCCAGCAGCCCTGGGGCAGGGGGTCAACATCAGCCCCAGCATTTT.

V usage is TRBV7-2 and J usage is TRBJ1-4; D is ambiguous. The CDR3 has 16 amino acids. Trimming removed 4 bases at V and 4 bases at J, with 16 bases between. CDR1 is SGHTA and CDR2 is FQGNSA in the germline V gene. The CDR3 DNA sequence: TGTGCCAGCAGCTCCCGAGGCCCACCGGGTAATGAAAAACTGTTTTTT. Its protein product is CASSSRGPPGNEKLFF.

The sample holds a few counts of this clone. This chain links TRBV7-9 with TRBJ1-2; D ambiguous. The CDR3 sequence is 14 residues long. CDR1 and CDR2 from the germline V gene are SEHNR and FQNEAQ (reference sequence). Between the trimmed V and J ends, which lost 5 bases and 8 bases, there was a span of 18 bases. CDR3 nucleotides: TGTGCCAGCAGCGCTGGGCAGGCAGAACGGGGCTACACCTTC. This codes for CASSAGQAERGYTF.

The V gene is TRBV7-3, the J gene TRBJ2-2; a possible D gene is TRBD1 (5 bases). Germline assignment: CDR1 SGHTA and CDR2 FQGTGA. Trimming pared 0 bases from V and 6 bases from J, leaving 20 bases between. The CDR3 totals 18 residues. CDR3: CASSLTTLARVRAGELFF. CDR3 DNA: TGTGCCAGCAGCTTAACCACGCTCGCCAGGGTCAGAGCCGGGGAGCTGTTTTTT.

The chain recombines TRBV5-1 with TRBJ1-2, with D possibly TRBD1 on 5 matching bases. V was pared by 0 bases and J by 3 bases, with 15 bases between. Germline V gives CDR1 SGHRS, CDR2 YFSETQ. The CDR3 loop spans 16 amino acids. CDR3 in amino acids: CASSLGSGLTDYGYTF. The CDR3 DNA reads as TGCGCCAGCAGCTTGGGATCAGGGTTAACGGACTATGGCTACACCTTC.

The rearrangement joins TRBV6-1 to TRBJ2-3; 9 nucleotides align to TRBD2. CDR3 size: 14 residues. The V gene's germline CDR1 is MNHNS and CDR2 SASEGT. The trim removed 6 bases at V and 1 base at J, leaving 2 bases unmatched. This CDR3 is CASSIAGGTDTQYF. CDR3 sequence (DNA): TGTGCCAGCAGCATAGCGGGGGGCACAGATACGCAGTATTTT.

The J gene is TRBJ2-5, the V gene TRBV5-1; TRBD1 matches 7 bases. J lost 2 bases, V lost 1 base, and 11 bases had no gene match. This CDR3 is built from 17 residues. Germline CDR1 SGHRS, CDR2 YFSETQ. DNA of the CDR3: TGCGCCAGCAGCTTGCGCAAGATACAGGGGATTCAAGAGACCCAGTACTTC. Translation gives CASSLRKIQGIQETQYF. The full variable domain, its missing parts supplied by reference TRBV5-1 and TRBJ2-5, is KAGVTQTPRYLIKTRGQQVTLSCSPISGHRSVSWYQQTPGQGLQFLFEYFSETQRNKGNFPGRFSGRQFSNSRSEMNVSTLELGDSALYLCASSLRKIQGIQETQYFGPGTRLLVL.

V gene TRBV28 combines with J gene TRBJ2-7; 10 bases agree with TRBD2. Losses at the gene ends were 7 bases for V and 2 bases for J; bases not matched to a gene: 2. This CDR3 region has 13 residues. CDR1 and CDR2 (germline): MDHEN, SYDVKM. The CDR3 region is CASKLAGPYEQYF. The CDR3 nucleotides read TGTGCCAGCAAACTAGCGGGACCCTACGAGCAGTACTTC.

The chain couples TRBV30 to TRBJ1-1, with D hard to call. CDR1 is GTSNPN and CDR2 is SVGIG in the germline V gene (reference sequence). The CDR3 is 14 amino acids. V gave up 3 bases and J gave up 4 bases, with 15 bases separating them. The CDR3 protein is CAWRVGLEATEAFF. CDR3 nucleotides: TGTGCCTGGAGGGTCGGCCTCGAGGCCACTGAAGCTTTCTTT.

The genes are TRBV27 and TRBJ1-2; D remains ambiguous. V was shortened by 4 bases and J by 7 bases, with 16 bases between the two germline ends. Looked up from germline, CDR1 is MNHEY and CDR2 is SMNVEV (reference sequence). The CDR3 has 14 residues. CDR3 residues: CASSYDGGVGGYTF. Written as DNA, the CDR3 is TGTGCCAGCAGTTATGACGGCGGTGTCGGTGGCTACACCTTC.